One TCR beta chain is described in this entry. The antigen is not known. The sample originates from a study of T cells after yellow fever vaccination. Whole-study findings and limits: Overall, a small share of clonotypes was seen in both CD4 and CD8 compartments. Weaker overall was a secondary response that nonetheless peaked faster, on day 5 versus 15. The booster saw the reappearance of most primary-vaccination clones (96% CD4, 88% CD8).

Germline V lookup: CDR1 SGHNT, CDR2 YYREEE (reference sequence). The V gene lost 0 bases and the J gene lost 5 bases, with 9 bases spanning the gap. The CDR3 extends over 14 amino acids. One entry per CDR3 protein results from TCRdb running MiXCR on the 5' RACE reads. The table shows 500,000 to 550,000 distinct CDR3 sequences, with around a fifth occurring only once. Material: PBMCs, obtained 21 days after the first yellow fever vaccination. This chain uses TRBV5-4 with TRBJ2-1, with D hard to call. This sequence was found in a young man who received the YFV17D yellow fever vaccine. CDR3 nucleotides: TGTGCCAGCAGCTTGGTAGTACCCAACAATGAGCAGTTCTTC. Translation gives CASSLVVPNNEQFF.